A single sample gave rise to the 32 T cell receptor beta chains below, sequenced in a study of metastatic and nonmetastatic thyroid tumors. With MiXCR, TCRdb called clones anew from the PCR reads. The data show a few thousand clones, roughly 27% seen once. No patient had received any treatment before thyroid surgery. The sample taken for sequencing was adjacent normal tissue. The receptors originated from a female donor with papillary thyroid cancer or a benign thyroid nodule (not recorded which). Some clones in this sample may be carry-over from other donors' samples.

The chain recombines TRBV5-1 with TRBJ1-1; TRBD1 matches 7 bases. V shed 1 base and J 7 bases; nucleotides not matched to a gene: 4. Germline CDR1 SGHRS, CDR2 YFSETQ. The CDR3 covers 13 residues. The CDR3 DNA is TGCGCCAGCAGCTTGCTCGGGACAGTTGAAGCTTTCTTT. Translated: CASSLLGTVEAFF.

The chain carries TRBV20-1 and TRBJ2-7; 10 bases are a match to TRBD2. Germline assignment: CDR1 DFQATT and CDR2 SNEGSKA (reference sequence). The ends lost 6 bases at V and 5 bases at J; junction bases unmatched: 16. The CDR3 is made up of 16 amino acids. The CDR3 nucleotides read TGCAGTGCCATCACAGCTAGCGGGAGATCCCCCCACGAGCAGTACTTC. Its protein is CSAITASGRSPHEQYF.

This sequence joins TRBV28 and TRBJ2-7, with D tentatively TRBD1 (5 bases). Trimming took 8 bases from V and 3 from J, leaving 14 bases between them. The CDR3 runs 13 residues. The germline V gene encodes CDR1 MDHEN and CDR2 SYDVKM. CDR3 in DNA: TGTGCCAGCTCCCCAGGGCCCAACTACGAGCAGTACTTC. This codes for CASSPGPNYEQYF.

The chain couples TRBV11-2 to TRBJ2-7, with TRBD2 as a possible D gene (6 bases). The V end was cut by 3 bases, the J end by 1 base, with 13 bases between. This CDR3 has 15 residues. Germline loops: CDR1 SGHAT, CDR2 FQNNGV. The DNA for the CDR3 is TGTGCCAGCAGCTTTGGTAGCGGAACTTCCTACGAGCAGTACGTC. Its protein product is CASSFGSGTSYEQYV.

The chain recombines TRBV20-1 with TRBJ1-2; a weak D match, TRBD1 (6 bases). The V end was cut by 7 bases, the J end by 4 bases, with 16 bases between. This CDR3 comprises 13 residues. Germline assignment: CDR1 DFQATT and CDR2 SNEGSKA (reference sequence). The CDR3 region is CSVDSQGGYGYTF. In nucleotides, the CDR3 is TGCAGTGTGGACAGCCAGGGAGGCTATGGCTACACCTTC.

V gene TRBV5-1 combines with J gene TRBJ2-1; 10 nucleotides agree with TRBD1. Trimming at V came to 4 bases and at J to 7 bases, leaving 14 bases not matched to a gene. The CDR3 has 17 amino acids. Germline CDR1 SGHRS, CDR2 YFSETQ. The CDR3 is CASSEDAGTGVGNEQFF. CDR3 DNA sequence: TGCGCCAGCAGCGAAGACGCCGGGACAGGGGTCGGAAATGAGCAGTTCTTC. Full variable domain (remainder filled in from reference TRBV5-1 and TRBJ2-1): KAGVTQTPRYLIKTRGQQVTLSCSPISGHRSVSWYQQTPGQGLQFLFEYFSETQRNKGNFPGRFSGRQFSNSRSEMNVSTLELGDSALYLCASSEDAGTGVGNEQFFGPGTRLTVL.

This clone has a handful of counts. The chain links TRBV6-1 to TRBJ2-3; D uncertain. Germline CDR1 MNHNS, CDR2 SASEGT. This CDR3 spans 15 amino acids. CDR3 nucleotide sequence: TGTGCTGGCCTGAGGACCCCCTCACCCACGGATACGCAGTATTTT. This gives the protein CAGLRTPSPTDTQYF.

The rearrangement links TRBV11-2 to TRBJ1-2; D unclear. This CDR3 has 13 residues. CDR1 and CDR2 (germline): SGHAT, FQNNGV. Trimming stripped 0 bases from V and 2 bases from J, with 4 bases between. The CDR3 DNA reads as TGTGCCAGCAGCTTAGAGTGGAACTATGGCTACACCTTC. Translating gives CASSLEWNYGYTF.

This clone came up a few times. The sample contains more than one DNA sequence encoding this CDR3. The chain uses TRBV19 and TRBJ2-7; the D gene is possibly TRBD2 (6 bases). The germline V gene has CDR1 LNHDA and CDR2 SQIVND (reference sequence). The CDR3 is made up of 15 amino acids. The V gene lost 5 bases and the J gene lost 3 bases, with 17 bases spanning the gap. CDR3 DNA: TGTGCCAGTAGTCTACCGGGACTGGGAGTCTACGAGCAGTACTTC. Its translation is CASSLPGLGVYEQYF. Looking up the rest from reference TRBV19 and TRBJ2-7 gives the full variable domain: DGGITQSPKYLFRKEGQNVTLSCEQNLNHDAMYWYRQDPGQGLRLIYYSQIVNDFQKGDIAEGYSVSREKKESFPLTVTSAQKNPTAFYLCASSLPGLGVYEQYFGPGTRLTVT.

This rearrangement joins TRBV12-3 or TRBV12-4 to TRBJ2-3; tentative D call: TRBD2 (5 bases). This CDR3 is 11 amino acids long. V lost 4 bases and J 8 bases, leaving 7 bases between the germline ends. The CDR3 DNA sequence: TGTGCCAGCAGTTCGGGGATTACGCAGTATTTT. Translated, it gives CASSSGITQYF.

The rearrangement uses TRBV30 and TRBJ1-1; D possibly corresponds to TRBD1 (5 bases). V lost 3 bases, J lost 7 bases, and 18 bases lay in between. The CDR3 runs to 14 residues. The germline gives CDR1 GTSNPN, CDR2 SVGIG (reference sequence). The CDR3 is CAWRAWGIHCEAFF. CDR3 nucleotides: TGTGCCTGGAGGGCGTGGGGGATACACTGTGAAGCTTTCTTT.

This clone has more than one count but fewer than ten. The genes are TRBV5-1 and TRBJ1-3, with 7 bases fitting TRBD1. In germline, CDR1 is SGHRS, CDR2 YFSETQ. The CDR3 length is 15 residues. V shed 4 bases, J shed 4 bases, and the junction held 8 bases outside the gene matches. CDR3 sequence: CASSPLTGTGNTIYF. CDR3 DNA: TGCGCCAGCAGCCCCCTGACAGGGACCGGAAACACCATATATTTT. The complete variable domain, with remaining parts taken from reference TRBV5-1 and TRBJ1-3, reads KAGVTQTPRYLIKTRGQQVTLSCSPISGHRSVSWYQQTPGQGLQFLFEYFSETQRNKGNFPGRFSGRQFSNSRSEMNVSTLELGDSALYLCASSPLTGTGNTIYFGEGSWLTVV.

Concerning this clone itself: One junction end does not reproduce the germline sequence, and a read error may be involved. The rearrangement links TRBV30 to TRBJ1-1; D gene uncertain. The germline CDR1 and CDR2 sequences are GTSNPN and SVGIG (reference sequence). The CDR3 has 11 amino acids. The chain's CDR3 is CAWSVSIEASF. The CDR3, as DNA: TGTGCCTGGAGTGTATCAATTGAAGCTTCCTTT.

In DNA form, the CDR3 reads TGTGCCAGCGGCAGGACAGCGAGTTTAGGATACGAGCAGTACTTC. It yields the protein CASGRTASLGYEQYF. The chain links TRBV6-1 to TRBJ2-7, with a possible D match to TRBD1 (6 bases). CDR3 length equals 15 residues. Trimming shortened V by 8 bases and J by 4 bases, and 21 bases separated the two germline ends. CDR1 is MNHNS, CDR2 SASEGT, per germline.

This clone was counted a few times. The chain carries TRBV20-1 and TRBJ1-5; D unclear. V lost 5 bases, J lost 0 bases, and 17 bases lay in between. From germline, CDR1 is DFQATT and CDR2 SNEGSKA (reference sequence). The CDR3 covers 16 residues. The CDR3: CSASIPEIYSNQPQHF. The CDR3 DNA is TGCAGTGCTTCAATACCAGAGATTTATAGCAATCAGCCCCAGCATTTT.

The rearrangement joins TRBV3-1 to TRBJ1-2; possibly TRBD1 for D (6 bases). The germline V gene has CDR1 LGHDT and CDR2 YNNKEL (reference sequence). CDR3 length: 15 residues. V lost 1 base and J lost 8, with 17 bases in between. For the CDR3, the DNA is TGTGCCAGCAGCCAAGGTTCCGGCAGGGGTAAGGGCTACACCTTC. This gives the protein CASSQGSGRGKGYTF. The variable domain in full, with the rest retrieved from reference TRBV3-1 and TRBJ1-2, is DTAVSQTPKYLVTQMGNDKSIKCEQNLGHDTMYWYKQDSKKFLKIMFSYNNKELIINETVPNRFSPKSPDKAHLNLHINSLELGDSAVYFCASSQGSGRGKGYTFGSGTRLTVV.

This chain links TRBV28 with TRBJ1-4; the D gene is possibly TRBD1 (5 bases). CDR1 and CDR2 (germline): MDHEN, SYDVKM. V gave up 6 bases and J gave up 9 bases, with 17 bases separating them. The length of the CDR3 is 14 residues. As DNA, the CDR3 is TGTGCCAGCAGCGGGGCAATACAAGAACAAAAACTGTTTTTT. It codes for CASSGAIQEQKLFF.

This clone rates as medium-sized. The chain joins TRBV20-1 to TRBJ2-2; D gene unclear. CDR1 DFQATT and CDR2 SNEGSKA come from the germline V gene (reference sequence). The CDR3 is made up of 13 amino acids. Trimming took 0 bases from V and 4 from J, leaving 6 bases between them. The CDR3 loop is CSARDVVTGELFF. CDR3 DNA sequence: TGCAGTGCTAGAGATGTGGTCACCGGGGAGCTGTTTTTT.

The chain links TRBV12-3 or TRBV12-4 to TRBJ1-5; 10 bases line up with TRBD1. V dropped 6 bases and J dropped 2; count of bases not matched to a gene: 7. The CDR3 has 16 residues. CDR3: CASSTSTGGGNQPQHF. The CDR3 region has the DNA TGTGCCAGCAGCACCTCGACAGGGGGCGGCAATCAGCCCCAGCATTTT.

The CDR3 region has the DNA TGTGCCAGCAGGGAAGCGTGGTTCCATACAGATACGCAGTATTTT. Amino acids: CASREAWFHTDTQYF. The J gene is TRBJ2-3, the V gene TRBV6-2 or TRBV6-3, with unresolved D. V lost 6 bases, J lost 3 bases, and 16 bases lay in between. Germline CDR1 and CDR2: MNHEY and SVGEGT. CDR3 length: 15 amino acids.

The CDR3 sequence is CASSLHGHNEKLFF. In DNA form, the CDR3 reads TGTGCCAGCAGCTTACACGGACATAATGAAAAACTGTTTTTT. J is TRBJ1-4 and V is TRBV7-9, with D perhaps TRBD1 (5 bases). Trimming cost V 2 bases and J 4 bases, with 8 bases left between them. CDR1 and CDR2 (germline): SEHNR, FQNEAQ (reference sequence). The CDR3 is 14 residues long.

This clone has at least ten counts. The gene calls are TRBV7-9 and TRBJ2-1; D may be TRBD1 or TRBD2 (6 bases each). The CDR3 is 15 residues long. Germline values: CDR1 SEHNR, CDR2 FQNEAQ (reference sequence). V lost 5 bases and J lost 5, with 16 bases in between. CDR3: CASSQGLGAHNEQFF. The CDR3 DNA reads as TGTGCCAGCAGCCAGGGACTGGGGGCCCACAATGAGCAGTTCTTC.

This clone has just a few counts. This chain connects TRBV6-2 or TRBV6-3 to TRBJ2-3; 8 bases fit TRBD2. Germline CDR1 reads MNHEY; CDR2 reads SVGEGT. The V and J ends lost 6 bases and 9 bases, in that order; junction bases with no gene match: 11. CDR3 length: 14 residues. The CDR3 coding sequence is TGTGCCAGCAGGGCCAGCGGGAGAGTGGAGACGCAGTATTTT. It is translated as CASRASGRVETQYF.

This chain links TRBV6-1 with TRBJ2-3, with no clear D. This CDR3 is 14 amino acids long. V was clipped by 7 bases and J by 2 bases, with 13 bases between them. Germline V gives CDR1 MNHNS, CDR2 SASEGT. This CDR3 reads CASIPQFLTDTQYF. In nucleotides, the CDR3 is TGTGCCAGCATCCCGCAGTTTCTCACAGATACGCAGTATTTT.

The chain links TRBV11-2 to TRBJ1-1; D possibly corresponds to TRBD1 (6 bases). The CDR3 has 15 amino acids. Deletions cut 4 bases from V and 12 bases from J, with 24 bases between. Germline CDR1 and CDR2: SGHAT and FQNNGV. CDR3 nucleotides: TGTGCCAGCAGCTCTAATAGGGGTCGGGACACTGTATCTTTCTTT. This gives the protein CASSSNRGRDTVSFF.

J is TRBJ2-7 and V is TRBV6-5, with D tentatively TRBD1 (5 bases). Trimming removed 3 bases from V and 0 bases from J, with 6 bases in between. CDR3 size: 13 residues. Germline V gene lookup returns CDR1 MNHEY and CDR2 SVGAGI. The CDR3 loop reads CASSYGASYEQYF. CDR3 bases: TGTGCCAGCAGTTATGGGGCCTCCTACGAGCAGTACTTC.

The rearrangement links TRBV30 to TRBJ1-5; D unclear. Per the germline V gene, CDR1 is GTSNPN and CDR2 is SVGIG (reference sequence). CDR3 length: 15 residues. V lost 0 bases and J 0 bases, leaving 9 bases between the germline ends. The CDR3 region is CAWSVGGHSNQPQHF. In nucleotides, the CDR3 is TGTGCCTGGAGTGTGGGAGGCCATAGCAATCAGCCCCAGCATTTT.

The V and J genes are TRBV12-3 or TRBV12-4 and TRBJ2-6, with a weak D call TRBD1 (6 bases). V lost 5 bases and J 2 bases, leaving 7 bases between the germline ends. The CDR3 runs to 14 residues. Here the CDR3 DNA reads TGTGCCAGCAGTGGGGGCGCTGGGGCCAACGTCCTGACTTTC. Translation gives CASSGGAGANVLTF.

Ten or more counts support this clone. V gene TRBV3-1 combines with J gene TRBJ2-5; TRBD2 agrees at 15 bases. Germline CDR1 LGHDT, CDR2 YNNKEL (reference sequence). The CDR3 runs 18 residues. V gave up 4 bases and J gave up 4 bases; unmatched junction bases: 10. The CDR3 region has the DNA TGTGCCAGCAGCCGAAGTGGGACTAGCGGGAGGTGGGGAGAGACCCAGTACTTC. Translating gives CASSRSGTSGRWGETQYF.

V usage is TRBV6-2 or TRBV6-3 and J usage is TRBJ1-2, with 7 bases identical to TRBD1. V trimming: 4 bases; J trimming: 7 bases; junction bases outside the gene matches: 12. The length of the CDR3 is 15 residues. Germline V gene sequence: CDR1 MNHEY, CDR2 SVGEGT. CDR3 residues: CASSSTTGWWSGYTF. DNA of the CDR3: TGTGCCAGCAGTTCAACGACAGGGTGGTGGAGTGGCTACACCTTC.

The CDR3 is CASSLFGGANVLTF. The CDR3 bases are TGTGCCAGCAGTTTATTTGGGGGGGCCAACGTCCTGACTTTC. This chain joins TRBV12-3 or TRBV12-4 and TRBJ2-6, with unresolved D. The CDR3 consists of 14 residues. The V gene lost 2 bases and the J gene lost 4 bases, with 6 bases spanning the gap.

This rearrangement joins TRBV4-1 to TRBJ2-3; D is possibly TRBD2 (5 bases). The CDR3 sequence is 15 residues long. Per germline, CDR1 MGHRA and CDR2 YSYEKL. V lost 0 bases and J lost 3, with 10 bases in between. The CDR3 DNA sequence: TGCGCCAGCAGCCAAGAAAAAGGCGGGACAGATACGCAGTATTTT. It is translated as CASSQEKGGTDTQYF.